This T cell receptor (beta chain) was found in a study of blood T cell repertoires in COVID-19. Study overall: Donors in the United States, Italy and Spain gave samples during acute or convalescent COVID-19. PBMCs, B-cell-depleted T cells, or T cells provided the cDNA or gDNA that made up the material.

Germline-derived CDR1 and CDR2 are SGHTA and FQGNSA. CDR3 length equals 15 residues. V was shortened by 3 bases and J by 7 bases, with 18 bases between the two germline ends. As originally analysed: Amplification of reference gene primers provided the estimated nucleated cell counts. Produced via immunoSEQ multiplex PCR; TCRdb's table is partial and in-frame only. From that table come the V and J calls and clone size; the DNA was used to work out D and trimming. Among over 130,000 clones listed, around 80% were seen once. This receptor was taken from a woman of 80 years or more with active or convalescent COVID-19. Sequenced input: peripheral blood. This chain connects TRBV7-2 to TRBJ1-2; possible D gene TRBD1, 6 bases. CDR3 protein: CASSLGGGAIRGYTF. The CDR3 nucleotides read TGTGCCAGCAGCTTGGGAGGGGGGGCAATACGTGGCTACACCTTC.